This T cell receptor beta chain was retrieved from a study of T cell repertoires in cytomegalovirus infection. Germline assignment: CDR1 LNHDA and CDR2 SQIVND (reference sequence). Trimming took 4 bases from V and 0 from J, leaving 16 bases between them. CDR3 size: 17 residues. In its sample, this clonotype was seen a few times. The antigen is not known. TCRdb re-analysed the reads in MiXCR, keeping a single row per CDR3 protein. The table includes about 480,000 distinct CDR3 sequences, roughly a third detected once. This TCR derives from a human donor in good health (CMV status not recorded). Some clones in this sample may be carry-over from other donors' samples. The V call is TRBV19, the J call TRBJ1-3; D may be TRBD1 (5 bases). The sequencing used cultured PBMCs, collected from culture after CMV antigen stimulation. CDR3 bases: TGTGCCAGTAGTAAGACCCAAGGGACCAACTCTGGAAACACCATATATTTT. It yields the protein CASSKTQGTNSGNTIYF.